The entry below gives a single T cell receptor beta chain sequence along with its context. This sample is drawn from a study of blood T cell repertoires in COVID-19. Study context: Acute and convalescent COVID-19 samples came from the United States, Italy and Spain. Nucleic acid was either cDNA or gDNA, and it came from T cells, B-cell-depleted T cells, or PBMCs.

Original processing methods: Amplified reference gene primers provided the basis for estimating nucleated cell counts. Sequencing was performed with immunoSEQ multiplex PCR; in TCRdb, only in-frame clones are kept and a portion is missing. The V and J calls and clone size come from that table; D and trimming were worked out from the DNA. The sample lists tens of thousands of clones; roughly 84% were seen once. The sample was peripheral blood. The TCR originated in a woman between 45 and 60 years old with acute or convalescent COVID-19.

In DNA form, the CDR3 reads TGTGCCAGCAGCACCCGCCGGGGGTATCAGCCCCAGCATTTT. As protein: CASSTRRGYQPQHF. The rearrangement joins TRBV7-8 to TRBJ1-5, with a tentative D call TRBD1 (5 bases). Germline V gives CDR1 SGHVS, CDR2 FQNEAQ. Trimming left V 5 bases short and J 5 bases short, with 13 bases between. The CDR3 runs to 14 residues.